This TCR beta chain stems from a study of blood T cell repertoires in COVID-19. Original processing methods: Reference gene primer amplification yielded estimated nucleated cell counts. Generated by immunoSEQ multiplex PCR, the TCRdb table keeps only in-frame clones and is missing some. From that table come the V and J calls and clone size; the DNA was used to work out D and trimming. Of some 210,000 clones listed, 80% to 85% were seen once; the top ten hold 8% to 9.5%. Cohort assignment relied on participant-reported clinical history. V lost 7 bases to trimming and J lost 4 bases; unmatched junction nucleotides: 8. Germline V CDR1 and CDR2: WSHSY, SAAADI. CDR3 size: 15 residues.

The chain carries TRBV10-2 and TRBJ2-3; TRBD2 matches at 10 bases. The receptor's source is a woman aged 50 to 60 with acute COVID-19. Sequencing was carried out using PBMCs or T cells enriched from blood (not recorded which). In DNA form, the CDR3 reads TGCGCCAGCAACGTCCTAGCGGGAGCAGCAGATACGCAGTATTTT. It specifies CASNVLAGAADTQYF.